Each of the 5 T cell receptor beta chains below was sequenced from the same sample in a study of T-cell reconstitution after alpha-beta-depleted transplantation in children. The library targeted TCRbeta and was prepared with unique molecular identifiers. One entry per CDR3 protein results from TCRdb running MiXCR on the PCR reads. This table has about 16,000 distinct CDR3 sequences, about 8% appearing once. The sequences come from PBMCs, mostly from graft donor cells, collected 60 days after TCRalphabeta/CD19-depleted stem cell transplant. The receptor source for this set is a boy in the first two years of life who had a stem cell transplant for Wiskott-Aldrich syndrome, so the T cells may come from the graft donor.

As regards this clonotype: A read error may be the cause here, since a much bigger clone is one base away. The chain is built from TRBV7-2 and TRBJ2-7; D not resolved. Germline values: CDR1 SGHTA, CDR2 FQGNSA. This CDR3 spans 13 amino acids. The V end lost 5 bases, the J end lost 0 bases, and 8 bases lay between the germline ends. In DNA, the CDR3 is TGTGCCAGCAGCGCAAGGACCTCCTACGAGCAGTACTTC. Its protein product is CASSARTSYEQYF. Complete variable domain (other parts from reference TRBV7-2 and TRBJ2-7): GAGVSQSPSNKVTEKGKDVELRCDPISGHTALYWYRQSLGQGLEFLIYFQGNSAPDKSGLPSDRFSAERTGGSVSTLTIQRTQQEDSAVYLCASSARTSYEQYFGPGTRLTVT.

The chain combines TRBV6-5 with TRBJ1-5; a weak D match, TRBD1 (5 bases). Germline assignment: CDR1 MNHEY and CDR2 SVGAGI. V dropped 3 bases and J dropped 1 base, with 16 bases sitting between them. The CDR3 loop spans 17 amino acids. The CDR3 nucleotides are TGTGCCAGCAGTTATCGGGGGAGCCGGGGGAGCAATCAGCCCCAGCATTTT. Protein: CASSYRGSRGSNQPQHF.

This clonotype was recorded many times. The rearrangement joins TRBV20-1 to TRBJ2-1; no reliable D call. The V end lost 5 bases, the J end lost 9 bases, and 14 bases lay between the germline ends. The CDR3 consists of 12 residues. From germline, CDR1 is DFQATT and CDR2 SNEGSKA (reference sequence). The CDR3 coding sequence is TGCAGTGCTCTTCGGAGCCTATCTGAGCAGTTCTTC. It codes for CSALRSLSEQFF.

This chain uses TRBV9 with TRBJ2-3; tentatively, D is TRBD1 or TRBD2 (5 bases each). This CDR3 is 15 amino acids long. The V gene's germline CDR1 is SGDLS and CDR2 YYNGEE. The ends were cut back, 4 bases at V and 3 bases at J, with 15 bases in the middle. The CDR3 loop is CASSPRGALTDTQYF. The CDR3, as DNA: TGTGCCAGCAGCCCCCGAGGGGCTCTGACAGATACGCAGTATTTT. Full variable domain (rest looked up from reference TRBV9 and TRBJ2-3): DSGVTQTPKHLITATGQRVTLRCSPRSGDLSVYWYQQSLDQGLQFLIQYYNGEERAKGNILERFSAQQFPDLHSELNLSSLELGDSALYFCASSPRGALTDTQYFGPGTRLTVL.

This clonotype was picked up many times. J is TRBJ2-3 and V is TRBV29-1, with no clear D. This CDR3 comprises 13 residues. Trimming pared 6 bases from V and 0 bases from J, leaving 10 bases between. Germline CDR1 and CDR2: SQVTM and ANQGSEA. In DNA form, the CDR3 reads TGCAGCGTCCTTTTTGCTAGCACAGATACGCAGTATTTT. Encoded protein: CSVLFASTDTQYF.